This T cell receptor beta chain was profiled in a study of OX40 agonist ivuxolimab in advanced cancers. This clone was observed once. This CDR3 comprises 16 residues. The J segment lost 2 bases and the V segment lost 2 bases, leaving 5 bases of the junction unmatched. Germline V lookup: CDR1 KGHSH, CDR2 LQKENI. Sequencing used immunoSEQ multiplex PCR; TCRdb keeps in-frame clones, though not all of them. The sample shows over 9,500 clones, about nine tenths of them seen only once. The sequence was collected from an adult with an advanced solid tumor such as melanoma, head and neck, liver or kidney cancer. The sample here was CD4+ or CD8+ T cells sorted from blood, taken in a trial of the OX40 agonist ivuxolimab. This sequence joins TRBV18 and TRBJ2-7; 11 bases map to TRBD1. CDR3 nucleotide sequence: TGTGCCAGCTCACCAGGGGTGGGACAGGGGGCCTACGAGCAGTACTTC. It encodes CASSPGVGQGAYEQYF.